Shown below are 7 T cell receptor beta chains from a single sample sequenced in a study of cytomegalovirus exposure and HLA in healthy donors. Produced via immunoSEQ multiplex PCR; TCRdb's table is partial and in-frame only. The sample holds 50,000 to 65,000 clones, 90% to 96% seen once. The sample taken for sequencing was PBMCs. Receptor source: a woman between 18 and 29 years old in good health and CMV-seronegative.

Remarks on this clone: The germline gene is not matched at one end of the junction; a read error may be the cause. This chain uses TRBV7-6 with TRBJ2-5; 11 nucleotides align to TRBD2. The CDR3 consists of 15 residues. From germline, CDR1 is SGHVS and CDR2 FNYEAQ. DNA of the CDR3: TGTGGCAGCACCCGACTAGCGGGGACGCAAGAGACCCAGTACTTC. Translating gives CGSTRLAGTQETQYF.

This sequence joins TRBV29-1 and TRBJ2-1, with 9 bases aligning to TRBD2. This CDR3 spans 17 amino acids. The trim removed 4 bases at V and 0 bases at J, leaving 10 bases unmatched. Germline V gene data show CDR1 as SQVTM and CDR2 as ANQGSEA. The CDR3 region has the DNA TGCAGCGTTGGGGGGACGGGGCGGGGGGGCTCCTACAATGAGCAGTTCTTC. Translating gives CSVGGTGRGGSYNEQFF.

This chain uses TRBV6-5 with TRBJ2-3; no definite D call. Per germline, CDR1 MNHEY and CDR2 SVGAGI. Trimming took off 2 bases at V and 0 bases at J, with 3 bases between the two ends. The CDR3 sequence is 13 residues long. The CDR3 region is CASSYLSTDTQYF. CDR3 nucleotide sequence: TGTGCCAGCAGTTACCTCAGCACAGATACGCAGTATTTT.

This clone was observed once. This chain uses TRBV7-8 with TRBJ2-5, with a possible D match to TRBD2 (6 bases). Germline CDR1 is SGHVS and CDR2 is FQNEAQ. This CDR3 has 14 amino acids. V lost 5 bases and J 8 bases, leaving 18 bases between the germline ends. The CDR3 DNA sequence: TGTGCCAGCAGCCCCCCGGGACCGGGACTTACCCAGTACTTC. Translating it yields CASSPPGPGLTQYF.

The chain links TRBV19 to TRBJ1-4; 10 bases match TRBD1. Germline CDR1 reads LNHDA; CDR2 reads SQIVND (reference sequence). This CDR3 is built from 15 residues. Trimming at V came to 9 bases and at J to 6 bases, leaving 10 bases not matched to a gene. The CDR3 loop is CASRREGQGYEKLFF. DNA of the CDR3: TGTGCCAGCCGCCGGGAGGGACAGGGGTATGAAAAACTGTTTTTT.

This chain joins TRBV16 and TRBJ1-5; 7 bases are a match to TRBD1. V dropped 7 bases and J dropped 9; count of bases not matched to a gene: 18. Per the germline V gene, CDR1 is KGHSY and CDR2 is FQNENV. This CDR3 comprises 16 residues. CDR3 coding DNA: TGTGCCAGCAACGACAGGGCGAAGAGGAGCCAGGGGCCCCAGCATTTT. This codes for CASNDRAKRSQGPQHF.

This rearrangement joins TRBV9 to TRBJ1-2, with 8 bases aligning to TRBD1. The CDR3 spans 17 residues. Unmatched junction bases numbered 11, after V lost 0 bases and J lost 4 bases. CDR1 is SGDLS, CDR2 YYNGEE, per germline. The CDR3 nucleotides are TGTGCCAGCAGCGTAGCCTACGGACAGGGTCGGTCCTATGGCTACACCTTC. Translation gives CASSVAYGQGRSYGYTF.